This entry features one TCR beta chain sequence. No antigen is known for it. Profiling relied on immunoSEQ multiplex PCR, and the TCRdb table lists in-frame clones only, not all of them. The data contain under 35,000 clones, approximately 90% of them singletons. The CDR3 spans 11 residues. V was shortened by 3 bases and J by 9 bases, with 6 bases between the two germline ends. This entry belongs to a study of T cells in localized non-small cell lung cancer. Study-wide findings and caveats: It was uninvolved adjacent lung that showed the highest T cell clonality, exceeding tumor. Heterogeneity stays possible, as sequencing covered only one tumor region. Appearing in adjacent lung were a median roughly 60 of the top 100 tumor clones.

This chain uses TRBV23-1 with TRBJ2-1; D possibly corresponds to TRBD1 (6 bases). TRBV23-1 qualifies as an ORF whose function is uncertain. The source material was peripheral blood mononuclear cells, sampled before any cancer treatment. The source of this sequence is an older female donor with stage II lung adenocarcinoma. The CDR3 here is CASSHRGEQFF. The CDR3 region has the DNA TGCGCCAGCAGTCACAGGGGTGAGCAGTTCTTC.